These 8 T cell receptor beta chains originate from one sample sequenced in a study of T cell responses to AZD1222 COVID-19 vaccine. Sequenced by immunoSEQ multiplex PCR; TCRdb stores in-frame clones only, minus some. The sample yields some 150,000 clones, 75% to 95% seen once. The starting material was peripheral blood, obtained on day 0 of AZD1222 vaccination. Every receptor here comes from an adult in good health.

The CDR3 loop reads CASSLGLVGAGELFF. CDR3 nucleotide sequence: TGTGCCAGCAGCTTGGGACTAGTGGGGGCCGGGGAGCTGTTTTTT. This sequence joins TRBV9 and TRBJ2-2; 8 bases align to TRBD2. CDR1 and CDR2 from the germline V gene are SGDLS and YYNGEE. V was pared by 4 bases and J by 6 bases, with 8 bases of the junction left unmatched. This CDR3 is 15 amino acids long.

This chain joins TRBV11-2 and TRBJ1-1, with 7 bases aligning to TRBD1. J was trimmed by 0 bases and V by 5 bases; bases with no gene match: 12. Germline lookup yields CDR1 SGHAT and CDR2 FQNNGV. The CDR3 length is 17 residues. CDR3 in amino acids: CASSHRQGHLVNTEAFF. The CDR3 DNA reads as TGTGCCAGCAGCCATCGACAGGGTCATCTAGTGAACACTGAAGCTTTCTTT.

This chain links TRBV5-1 with TRBJ1-1, with a weak D call TRBD1 (6 bases). Germline CDR1 reads SGHRS; CDR2 reads YFSETQ. The V end lost 2 bases, the J end lost 4 bases, and 12 bases lay between the germline ends. The CDR3 contains 14 residues. CDR3 in DNA: TGCGCCAGCAGCTTAAGGGGGGGCGGCACTGAAGCTTTCTTT. Protein product: CASSLRGGGTEAFF.

This chain joins TRBV27 and TRBJ2-2, with D uncertain. The V gene's germline CDR1 is MNHEY and CDR2 SMNVEV (reference sequence). The germline V and J ends were trimmed by 5 bases and 2 bases, with 24 bases remaining between them. The CDR3 loop spans 19 amino acids. The CDR3 nucleotides read TGTGCCAGCAGTCCCCGACTTAAGACTTCACCCTTAAACACCGGGGAGCTGTTTTTT. Its translation is CASSPRLKTSPLNTGELFF.

J is TRBJ2-7 and V is TRBV2; TRBD1 matches 8 bases. V lost 7 bases to trimming and J lost 3 bases; unmatched junction nucleotides: 2. The CDR3 runs to 12 residues. Germline V lookup: CDR1 SNHLY, CDR2 FYNNEI. The chain's CDR3 is CASNTGGYEQYF. CDR3 sequence (DNA): TGTGCCAGCAACACAGGGGGCTACGAGCAGTACTTC. The whole variable domain, remainder taken from reference TRBV2 and TRBJ2-7, is EPEVTQTPSHQVTQMGQEVILRCVPISNHLYFYWYRQILGQKVEFLVSFYNNEISEKSEIFDDQFSVERPDGSNFTLKIRSTKLEDSAMYFCASNTGGYEQYFGPGTRLTVT.

The chain uses TRBV24-1 and TRBJ2-7; D is uncertain. This CDR3 comprises 15 residues. Germline loops: CDR1 KGHDR, CDR2 SFDVKD. Trimming left V 5 bases short and J 0 bases short, with 13 bases between. Written as DNA, the CDR3 is TGTGCCACCAGTGGAACAGCCTCTAACTCCTACGAGCAGTACTTC. This gives the protein CATSGTASNSYEQYF.

The table lists this clone with a count of one. CDR3 region: CACRAIGTSGNKNEQFF. DNA of the CDR3: TGTGCCTGTCGTGCCATCGGGACTAGCGGAAACAAGAATGAGCAGTTCTTC. V usage is TRBV2 and J usage is TRBJ2-1; 11 nucleotides line up with TRBD2. V gave up 11 bases and J gave up 7 bases; unmatched junction bases: 19. The CDR3 extends over 17 amino acids. Germline V lookup: CDR1 SNHLY, CDR2 FYNNEI.

A single count supports this clone. J is TRBJ2-7 and V is TRBV5-6; 8 bases fit TRBD2. The CDR3 totals 17 residues. Germline V gives CDR1 SGHDT, CDR2 YYEEEE. V shed 3 bases, J shed 1 base, and the junction held 12 bases outside the gene matches. This chain's CDR3 is CASSSFKRGTYSYEQYF. Written as DNA, the CDR3 is TGTGCCAGCAGCTCCTTTAAGCGGGGGACGTATTCCTACGAGCAGTACTTC.